One T cell receptor (beta chain) is described in this entry. This clonotype has more than one count but fewer than ten. Its antigen has not been determined. The sample holds no much larger clone one base away, and base qualities are not on file. This record comes from a study of regulatory T cells in long-lasting Graves disease (dated by TCRdb to the early 2020s). In the study overall: Persistent Graves' disease was defined as persistently positive TSH receptor autoantibodies together with antithyroid drug treatment for over 5 years. This study used TCR sequencing and RNA sequencing of peripheral blood to compare persistent Graves' disease patients against newly diagnosed Graves' disease patients. The study was conducted in China and was registered as a clinical trial. A total of approximately 35 samples underwent TCR sequencing: about 13 from persistent and some 20 from newly diagnosed Graves' disease patients. Persistent Graves' disease patients in the clinical cohort had taken antithyroid drugs for around 10 years on average.

CDR1 and CDR2, per the germline V gene, are MDHEN and SYDVKM. Inclusive of the bounding cysteine and phenylalanine, the CDR3 is 14 residues long. Only CDR3 DNA is held: 42 bases, read in frame from base 1. The V end gives up 6 bases and the J end 6 bases, leaving 10 bases in the junction not matched to a gene. Preparation of the library involved multiplex PCR. Sequencing relied on an Illumina HiSeq 4000. TCR beta libraries were built with iRepertoire HTBI primers and Arm-PCR amplification of CDR3 regions. Gel purification was performed on PCR products prior to sequencing. For the original study's pipeline: Across samples, 60 to 70 TRBV and 13 to 15 TRBJ segments were identified and used for gene usage analysis of CDR3 amino acid clonotypes. COPE and FqMerger were used to merge filtered high-quality paired reads into contigs. BLAST was used to align contigs to the IMGT TRBV, TRBD and TRBJ reference genes, and CDR3 was defined following IMGT. Highly expanded clones were defined as clonotypes with a frequency above 0.1%. Shannon entropy served as the measure of repertoire diversity, while the Gini coefficient captured V-J evenness. A clonotype was considered public if more than one individual shared it. The raw public reads went through TCRdb reprocessing: fastp at Q25, MiXCR clone calling, in-frame beta chains kept. Every CDR3 protein is listed once, alongside the most common genes and DNA of its rows. TCRdb's processing, not the authors', yielded these V and J calls. The table for this sample lists around 450,000 distinct CDR3 sequences; roughly a fifth of them were counted only once. Of the sample, 6.5% to 9% falls within the top ten clones.

What the research found in general, with its limitations: Only peripheral blood was studied, because thyroid tissue, the primary lesion, was inaccessible. Compared with newly diagnosed patients, patients with persistent Graves' disease had lower TCR Shannon entropy and fewer highly expanded clones, which suggests clonal expansion. TRBV28, TRBJ1-2 and TRBJ2-5 were preferentially used in persistent disease, while TRBV20-1 and TRBJ2-1 were favored in newly diagnosed disease. Sequencing and analysis were limited to the TCR beta chain. The authors acknowledged the small sample size as a limitation that may reduce accuracy. Patients with persistent disease shared more public clonotypes (around 2,500) than newly diagnosed patients did (about 1,000).

The time point label corresponds to: persistent/refractory GD, antithyroid drugs over 5 years with positive TRAb. For both TCR sequencing and RNA sequencing, RNA was extracted from PBMCs using TRIzol. Graves' disease was diagnosed according to American Thyroid Association guidelines. Patients for the study were recruited at an endocrinology department in Xi'an, China. Each patient gave approximately 8.8 milliliters of peripheral blood, collected in an EDTA anticoagulant tube. Ficoll Paque Plus density gradient separation was used to isolate PBMCs, and no further T cell sorting was done. RNA quality was checked with an Agilent 2100 Bioanalyzer and agarose gel, and concentration with a NanoDrop 2000.

The sequence joins TRBV28 to TRBJ2-7, with 8 bases matching TRBD1. Source: peripheral blood mononuclear cells (PBMCs), taken when the disease was refractory, from a patient treated with antithyroid drugs. The origin of this receptor is a female donor with Graves disease. The nucleotides are TGTGCCAGCAGCCCGACAGGGGCGATGTGCGAGCAGTACTTC. Translated, it gives CASSPTGAMCEQYF.